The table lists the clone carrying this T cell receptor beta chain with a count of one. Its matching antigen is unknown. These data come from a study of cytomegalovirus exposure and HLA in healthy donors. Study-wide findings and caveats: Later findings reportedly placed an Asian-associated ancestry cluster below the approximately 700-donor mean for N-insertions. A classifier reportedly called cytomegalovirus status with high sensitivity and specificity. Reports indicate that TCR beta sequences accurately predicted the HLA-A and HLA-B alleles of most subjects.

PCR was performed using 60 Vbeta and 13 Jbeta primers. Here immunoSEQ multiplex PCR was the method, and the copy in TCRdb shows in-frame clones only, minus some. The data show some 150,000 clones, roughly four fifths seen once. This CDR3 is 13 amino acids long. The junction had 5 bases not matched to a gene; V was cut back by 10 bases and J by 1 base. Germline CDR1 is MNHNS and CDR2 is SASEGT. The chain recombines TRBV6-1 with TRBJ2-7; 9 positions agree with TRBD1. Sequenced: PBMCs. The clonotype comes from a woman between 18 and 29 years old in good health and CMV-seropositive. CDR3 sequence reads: CATKTGGSYEQYF. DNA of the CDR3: TGTGCCACAAAGACAGGGGGTTCCTACGAGCAGTACTTC.